This passage covers 4 T cell receptor beta chains from one sample sequenced in a study of STAT3 mutations in large granular lymphocyte leukemia. Study-wide findings and caveats: Every T-cell large granular lymphocyte leukemia patient had at least one immunodominant TCR beta clonotype.

TCRdb keeps only in-frame clones here, not all; method: immunoSEQ multiplex PCR. This repertoire shows some 6,000 clones, nearly 90% found once; its top ten account for about 15%. Antigen specificity for these receptors is unknown. The source material was PBMCs. The receptors stem from a human donor with T large granular lymphocyte leukemia. Some clones in this sample may be carry-over from other donors' samples.

V is TRBV5-5 and J is TRBJ2-7, with TRBD1 matching 7 bases. The V segment lost 0 bases and the J segment 4 bases; nucleotides outside the gene matches: 13. Germline loops: CDR1 SGHKS, CDR2 YYEKEE (reference sequence). The CDR3 is 17 amino acids. This CDR3 is CASSLALRGRGLYEQYF. CDR3 nucleotides: TGTGCCAGCAGCTTGGCGCTTCGGGGCAGGGGGTTGTACGAGCAGTACTTC.

This chain connects TRBV19 to TRBJ2-3; 8 bases map to TRBD2. Per germline, CDR1 LNHDA and CDR2 SQIVND (reference sequence). CDR3 size: 16 residues. V shed 5 bases and J 7 bases; nucleotides not matched to a gene: 14. The CDR3 region has the DNA TGTGCCAGTAGTCCCCCGGGGGGGGGCGTCTGGAATACGCAGTATTTT. Residues: CASSPPGGGVWNTQYF. The full variable domain, with the rest looked up from reference TRBV19 and TRBJ2-3, is DGGITQSPKYLFRKEGQNVTLSCEQNLNHDAMYWYRQDPGQGLRLIYYSQIVNDFQKGDIAEGYSVSREKKESFPLTVTSAQKNPTAFYLCASSPPGGGVWNTQYFGPGTRLTVL.

This chain uses TRBV5-5 with TRBJ2-5, with 9 bases lining up with TRBD1. This CDR3 region has 12 residues. Per the germline V gene, CDR1 is SGHKS and CDR2 is YYEKEE (reference sequence). The V gene end was trimmed by 7 bases and the J gene end by 4 bases; junction bases not matched to a gene: 2. CDR3 bases: TGTGCCAGCGGGACAGGGTTAGAGACCCAGTACTTC. Encoded protein: CASGTGLETQYF.

The chain has TRBV29-1 and TRBJ2-3, with TRBD1 matching 8 bases. The CDR3 spans 15 residues. Trimming at V came to 4 bases and at J to 2 bases, leaving 8 bases not matched to a gene. The germline gives CDR1 SQVTM, CDR2 ANQGSEA. The DNA for the CDR3 is TGCAGCGTTGGACAGGGGAATTCGATCACAGATACGCAGTATTTT. It is translated as CSVGQGNSITDTQYF.